Shown below are 6 T cell receptor beta chains from a single sample sequenced in a study of blood T cell repertoires in COVID-19. Clones were sequenced by immunoSEQ multiplex PCR, and TCRdb holds only the in-frame ones, with some missing. The table includes about 150,000 clones, approximately 92% detected once. Sample: peripheral blood. These receptors came from a woman between 40 and 55 years old with acute or convalescent COVID-19.

V usage is TRBV12-3 or TRBV12-4 and J usage is TRBJ1-1, with 7 nucleotides matching TRBD1. The CDR3 length is 12 residues. V lost 6 bases and J lost 7; bases outside the gene matches: 5. The CDR3: CASRRQGFEAFF. The DNA for the CDR3 is TGTGCCAGCAGACGACAGGGCTTTGAAGCTTTCTTT.

The rearrangement links TRBV10-3 to TRBJ2-7, with D perhaps TRBD2 (6 bases). Germline V gene lookup returns CDR1 ENHRY and CDR2 SYGVKD. V was shortened by 8 bases and J by 0 bases, with 8 bases between the two germline ends. The CDR3 extends over 12 amino acids. The CDR3 spells CAIRRGSYEQYF. The CDR3, as DNA: TGTGCCATCCGGAGGGGCTCCTACGAGCAGTACTTC.

V and J are TRBV6-5 and TRBJ1-5, with D perhaps matching TRBD1 (6 bases). Per germline, CDR1 MNHEY and CDR2 SVGAGI. V was shortened by 6 bases and J by 7 bases, with 19 bases between the two germline ends. The CDR3 is 15 amino acids. The CDR3 spells CASRPQGMGEQPQHF. The CDR3 region has the DNA TGTGCCAGCAGACCACAGGGAATGGGGGAACAGCCCCAGCATTTT.

V and J are TRBV19 and TRBJ2-5, with D tentatively TRBD1 (5 bases). Trimming pared 1 base from V and 4 bases from J, leaving 16 bases between. This CDR3 is built from 16 residues. Germline CDR1 reads LNHDA; CDR2 reads SQIVND (reference sequence). This CDR3 reads CASSIGGTLGAETQYF. DNA of the CDR3: TGTGCCAGTAGTATAGGCGGCACACTTGGGGCAGAGACCCAGTACTTC.

The chain has TRBV19 and TRBJ2-1, with 10 positions matching TRBD2. Looked up from germline, CDR1 is LNHDA and CDR2 is SQIVND (reference sequence). The length of the CDR3 is 15 residues. Unmatched junction bases numbered 15, after V lost 4 bases and J lost 15 bases. In nucleotides, the CDR3 is TGTGCCAGTAGTACCACTACGGGACTAGCGACACGGGGGTTCTTC. It translates to CASSTTTGLATRGFF.

The V call is TRBV14, the J call TRBJ1-1; perhaps TRBD1 as D (6 bases). The CDR3 contains 15 residues. Germline values: CDR1 SGHDN, CDR2 FVKESK. V was shortened by 3 bases and J by 11 bases, with 22 bases between the two germline ends. CDR3 sequence: CASSQEQGVLSKAFF. The CDR3 region has the DNA TGTGCCAGCAGCCAGGAACAGGGAGTTCTGAGTAAGGCTTTCTTT.